The rows below give T cell receptor beta chains drawn from one sample of a study of persistence of HIV-infected CD4 T cells. No antigen has been assigned to these receptors. Generated by immunoSEQ multiplex PCR, the TCRdb table keeps only in-frame clones and is missing some. The sample carries roughly 43,000 clones, more than 70% recorded once. Sequenced material: CD4+ T cells sorted from PBMCs after approximately 20-hour stimulation, taken from a patient who received antiretroviral therapy. The receptors here all came from an adult man with HIV who was CMV-seropositive. Both conserved end residues are part of each CDR3. The D gene is left open where the match is weak. Rows give clone size only sometimes, using once, few, many, or a class for an expanded clone.

NA NA TRBJ2-3 TRBV19 13 TGTGCCAGTAGTATTCCTAGCGAGCGTACGCAGTATTTT CASSIPSERTQYF
TRBD2 NA TRBJ2-2 TRBV9 18 TGTGCCAGCAGCGTAGGTCGGAGCGGGGGAGGTAACACCGGGGAGCTGTTTTTT CASSVGRSGGGNTGELFF
NA NA TRBJ2-7 TRBV27 14 TGTGCCAGCAGTCCTAACAGGGATACCTACGAGCAGTACTTC CASSPNRDTYEQYF
TRBD2 few TRBJ2-1 TRBV7-8 17 TGTGCCAGCAGCTTAATGGGTAGCGGGGGGGCCGGGGATGAGCAGTTCTTC CASSLMGSGGAGDEQFF
NA NA TRBJ1-6 TRBV19 14 TGTGCCAGTAGTATTAGGACAGCGGATTCACCCCTCCACTTT CASSIRTADSPLHF
NA NA TRBJ1-1 TRBV20-1 10 TGCAGTGCTGGCCACGGTGAAGCTTTCTTT CSAGHGEAFF
TRBD1 NA TRBJ1-5 TRBV24-1 15 TGTGCCACCAGTGCCCGGGACAGGGGCAATCAGCCCCAGCATTTT CATSARDRGNQPQHF
TRBD1 few TRBJ1-2 TRBV6-5 14 TGTGCCAGCAGGCGGGACAGGGATTTCTATGGCTACACCTTC CASRRDRDFYGYTF
TRBD1 once TRBJ1-2 TRBV6-1 16 TGTGCCAGCAGTGAAGCGGACAGGCGGAACAACTATGGCTACACCTTC CASSEADRRNNYGYTF
TRBD1 NA TRBJ2-7 TRBV19 18 TGTGCCAGTAGTATAGATTTGTGGAGGACAGGGCGCCGGAACGAGCAGTACTTC CASSIDLWRTGRRNEQYF
NA few TRBJ1-1 TRBV21-1 15 TGTGCCAGCAGCAAAGCCGGTAAGGGGAGGCCTGAAGCTTTCTTT CASSKAGKGRPEAFF
NA NA TRBJ1-2 TRBV18 15 TGTGCCAGCTCCCCAGGCCGGGGATATGACTATGGCTACACCTTC CASSPGRGYDYGYTF
NA NA TRBJ2-2 TRBV18 16 TGTGCCAGCTCACCCCCTATGACGGGGGACACCGGGGAGCTGTTTTTT CASSPPMTGDTGELFF
NA NA TRBJ1-6 TRBV10-3 17 TGTGCCATCAGTGAGTCTCAGGGTACTACCTATAATTCACCCCTCCACTTT CAISESQGTTYNSPLHF
NA NA TRBJ1-6 TRBV28 15 TGTGCCAGCAGTTTCAGCGGACTCAGGGGTTCACCCCTCCACTTT CASSFSGLRGSPLHF
TRBD1 NA TRBJ1-5 TRBV19 14 TGTGCCAGTAGTATCGGGACAGGTAATCAGCCCCAGCATTTT CASSIGTGNQPQHF
NA NA TRBJ1-2 TRBV20-1 12 TGCAGTGCTAGTACGGGGCTTAATGGCTACACCTTC CSASTGLNGYTF